Shown below are 15 T cell receptor beta chains from a single sample sequenced in a study of spatial heterogeneity in lung cancer. TCRdb re-analysed the 5' RACE reads in MiXCR, keeping a single row per CDR3 protein. This table holds thousands of distinct CDR3 sequences, under 14% found once. Which antigens these TCRs recognize remains unknown. Findings of the study overall: Mutation counts in tumors were tracked by counts of expanded intratumoral alpha and beta TCRs.

Time point in this sample: sample taken at primary tumor resection. Sequencing used lung tumor tissue, obtained at surgery. The origin of the receptors is a male donor with early-stage non-small cell lung cancer.

This clonotype is labeled as medium-sized. This beta chain is off target for a library built for alpha chains, so its abundance means little. The chain uses TRBV5-6 and TRBJ1-5; unclear D gene. V lost 1 base to trimming and J lost 3 bases, with 14 bases between them. Per the germline V gene, CDR1 is SGHDT and CDR2 is YYEEEE. The CDR3 spans 16 residues. This CDR3 is CASSLSQKRHNQPQHF. The CDR3 nucleotides are TGTGCCAGCAGCTTGTCGCAGAAGAGACACAATCAGCCCCAGCATTTT.

In this sample, this clonotype is medium-sized. Found in a library prepared for alpha chains, this beta chain is an off-target read, and its abundance has little meaning. The chain recombines TRBV12-3 or TRBV12-4 with TRBJ2-1; unclear D gene. V lost 5 bases to trimming and J lost 13 bases, with 12 bases between them. CDR3 size: 11 residues. DNA of the CDR3: TGTGCCAGCAGTCCAGACTCCGGCCAGTTCTTC. It translates to CASSPDSGQFF.

This clonotype was found many times. This beta chain appears as a stray read in a library generated for alpha chains; its size is not informative. The genes are TRBV7-9 and TRBJ1-1; D possibly corresponds to TRBD1 (6 bases). The CDR3 contains 16 residues. V gave up 3 bases and J gave up 1 base, with 15 bases separating them. Germline V CDR1 and CDR2: SEHNR, FQNEAQ (reference sequence). The CDR3 region is CASSFYWGTKNTEAFF. CDR3 bases: TGTGCCAGCAGCTTCTATTGGGGGACAAAGAACACTGAAGCTTTCTTT.

In this sample, this clonotype is medium-sized. This beta chain is off target for a library built for alpha chains, so its abundance means little. The chain links TRBV5-6 to TRBJ2-7; the D is unclear. Trimming removed 4 bases at V and 7 bases at J, with 18 bases between. The CDR3 length is 14 residues. From germline, CDR1 is SGHDT and CDR2 YYEEEE. CDR3 amino acids: CASSPGPLYWEQYF. The CDR3 nucleotides read TGTGCCAGCAGCCCCGGACCTTTATACTGGGAGCAGTACTTC. Full variable domain (rest looked up from reference TRBV5-6 and TRBJ2-7): DAGVTQSPTHLIKTRGQQVTLRCSPKSGHDTVSWYQQALGQGPQFIFQYYEEEERQRGNFPDRFSGHQFPNYSSELNVNALLLGDSALYLCASSPGPLYWEQYFGPGTRLTVT.

This clonotype counts as medium-sized. The library was designed around alpha chains, so this beta chain is a stray read whose abundance carries little weight. This sequence joins TRBV29-1 and TRBJ2-4; 8 nucleotides line up with TRBD2. Germline lookup yields CDR1 SQVTM and CDR2 ANQGSEA. The CDR3 length is 13 residues. With 7 bases clipped from V and 6 bases from J, the junction kept 8 bases outside the gene matches. This CDR3 reads CSADPGGGNIQYF. In DNA, the CDR3 is TGCAGCGCCGACCCGGGAGGGGGAAACATTCAGTACTTC.

On this clonotype: This beta chain is a stray sequence in a library constructed for alpha chains; its clone size is not meaningful. The rearrangement links TRBV6-1 to TRBJ1-1; D is unresolved. The CDR3 spans 14 residues. Per germline, CDR1 MNHNS and CDR2 SASEGT. The V end lost 0 bases, the J end lost 10 bases, and 15 bases lay between the germline ends. The CDR3 region is CASSEALRGNGAFF. As DNA, the CDR3 is TGTGCCAGCAGTGAAGCGCTTCGAGGGAACGGAGCTTTCTTT.

This clonotype showed up just a few times. The library was prepared for alpha chains; this beta chain is a stray read, so its frequency means little. The genes are TRBV12-3 or TRBV12-4 and TRBJ1-1; D is unclear. The CDR3 length is 12 residues. Trimming cost V 1 base and J 6 bases, with 6 bases left between them. The DNA for the CDR3 is TGTGCCAGCAGTTTAGGTTCCGCTGAAGCTTTCTTT. This gives the protein CASSLGSAEAFF.

Points on this clonotype: This beta chain turned up in a library designed for alpha chains; as an off-target read, its abundance says little. The chain carries TRBV6-2 or TRBV6-3 and TRBJ2-7; perhaps TRBD2 as D (5 bases). The germline V gene has CDR1 MNHEY and CDR2 SVGEGT. V lost 0 bases, J lost 0 bases, and 9 bases lay in between. This CDR3 comprises 15 residues. Here the CDR3 DNA reads TGTGCCAGCAGTTACTCCCGGGATAGCTCCTACGAGCAGTACTTC. Translation gives CASSYSRDSSYEQYF.

Within the sample, this clonotype is medium-sized. The library was built for alpha chains, so this beta chain is an off-target read and its size means little. The rearrangement joins TRBV4-3 to TRBJ1-6; D gene uncertain. The germline gives CDR1 LGHNA, CDR2 YSLEER. V was clipped by 0 bases and J by 5 bases, with 11 bases between them. This CDR3 comprises 16 residues. The CDR3 sequence: CASSQDRADNNSPLHF. The CDR3 DNA sequence: TGCGCCAGCAGCCAAGATCGAGCAGATAATAATTCACCCCTCCACTTT.

In its sample, this clonotype ranks as medium-sized. The library was designed around alpha chains, so this beta chain is a stray read whose abundance carries little weight. The chain is built from TRBV20-1 and TRBJ1-5; D gene unclear. V was clipped by 1 base and J by 8 bases, with 12 bases between them. This CDR3 has 13 residues. Germline CDR1 reads DFQATT; CDR2 reads SNEGSKA (reference sequence). CDR3 nucleotide sequence: TGCAGTGCTAGAGGGTCCTCGGGAGAGCCCCAGCATTTT. Protein product: CSARGSSGEPQHF.

Judged by abundance, this clonotype is medium-sized. This beta chain slipped into a library made for alpha chains as a stray read, so its size is not meaningful. This rearrangement joins TRBV10-2 to TRBJ2-7; D not resolved. CDR3 length equals 14 residues. CDR1 is WSHSY, CDR2 SAAADI, per germline. V was clipped by 7 bases and J by 0 bases, with 13 bases between them. The CDR3 nucleotides are TGCGCCAGCATCGAGTTCCCCAGCTCCTACGAGCAGTACTTC. It encodes CASIEFPSSYEQYF.

By sample fraction, this clonotype is medium-sized (0.01 to 0.1%). This beta chain is a stray sequence in a library constructed for alpha chains; its clone size is not meaningful. V gene TRBV20-1 combines with J gene TRBJ1-6; a possible D gene is TRBD1 (6 bases). V shed 1 base and J shed 7 bases, with 11 bases lying between them. This CDR3 has 14 amino acids. Germline V CDR1 and CDR2: DFQATT, SNEGSKA (reference sequence). The CDR3 is CSARVSQGNSPLHF. CDR3 bases: TGCAGTGCTAGAGTCTCACAGGGAAATTCACCCCTCCACTTT.

By share, this clonotype counts as large (0.1 to 1%). With the library built for alpha chains, this beta chain is off target and its frequency is not meaningful. The chain links TRBV7-2 to TRBJ1-4; D remains ambiguous. The germline V gene encodes CDR1 SGHTA and CDR2 FQGNSA. The germline V and J ends were trimmed by 2 bases and 2 bases, with 9 bases remaining between them. The CDR3 loop spans 15 amino acids. The CDR3 DNA reads as TGTGCCAGCAGCTTAACCGGACCCACTAATGAAAAACTGTTTTTT. This codes for CASSLTGPTNEKLFF. Using reference TRBV7-2 and TRBJ1-4 for the parts outside the CDR3, the full variable domain is GAGVSQSPSNKVTEKGKDVELRCDPISGHTALYWYRQSLGQGLEFLIYFQGNSAPDKSGLPSDRFSAERTGGSVSTLTIQRTQQEDSAVYLCASSLTGPTNEKLFFGSGTQLSVL.

By share of the sample, this clonotype is medium-sized. This beta chain represents an off-target read in a library built for alpha chains; its size is of limited meaning. V and J are TRBV6-1 and TRBJ2-7, with 8 bases that match TRBD1. V shed 4 bases and J 7 bases; nucleotides not matched to a gene: 15. The CDR3 runs to 16 residues. CDR1 MNHNS and CDR2 SASEGT come from the germline V gene. Here the CDR3 DNA reads TGTGCCAGCAGTGCCCAATCTCAAACAGGGGGACGGGAGCAGTACTTC. Protein product: CASSAQSQTGGREQYF.

By share, this clonotype counts as medium-sized. Because this beta chain is a stray read in a library intended to capture alpha chains, its abundance should not be given much weight. The rearrangement joins TRBV5-1 to TRBJ2-1; 8 bases line up with TRBD2. Trimming took 2 bases from V and 6 from J; bases not matched to a gene: 1. The V gene's germline CDR1 is SGHRS and CDR2 YFSETQ. This CDR3 is built from 13 residues. The CDR3 DNA follows: TGCGCCAGCAGCTTAGCGGGGGTCAATGAGCAGTTCTTC. Translation gives CASSLAGVNEQFF. The full variable domain, rest sourced from reference TRBV5-1 and TRBJ2-1, is KAGVTQTPRYLIKTRGQQVTLSCSPISGHRSVSWYQQTPGQGLQFLFEYFSETQRNKGNFPGRFSGRQFSNSRSEMNVSTLELGDSALYLCASSLAGVNEQFFGPGTRLTVL.